This T cell receptor beta chain was profiled in a study of blood T cell repertoires in COVID-19. There are 16 residues in the CDR3. Germline CDR1 is SGHVS and CDR2 is FQNEAQ. The ends lost 4 bases at V and 5 bases at J; junction bases unmatched: 9. The data were produced by immunoSEQ multiplex PCR, yet TCRdb's version contains in-frame clones alone and is incomplete. The table has some 250,000 clones, around 89% seen once; the top ten hold roughly 9%. This sequence was found in a middle-aged man who had recovered from COVID-19. The chain joins TRBV7-8 to TRBJ2-2; 8 bases agree with TRBD2. The sequencing sample was made of PBMCs or T cells enriched from blood (not recorded which). The CDR3, as DNA: TGTGCCAGCAGCTCTAAAAGCGGGAGTCGAACCGGGGAGCTGTTTTTT. Its protein product is CASSSKSGSRTGELFF.